This TCR beta chain was sequenced during a study of cytomegalovirus exposure and HLA in healthy donors. Overall study context: The Caucasian-associated ancestry cluster contained 81% of the approximately 400 genotyped donors. Study-wide results and caveats: It was reportedly the case that the classifier diagnosed cytomegalovirus status with high specificity and sensitivity. It was approximately 160 TCR beta chains that were listed as cytomegalovirus-associated. Later analysis identified a missense DCLRE1C variant that was linked to TCR beta V- and J-gene trimming.

This clone turned up a few times. Its antigen remains unknown. The PCR contained 60 Vbeta and 13 Jbeta primers. Here immunoSEQ multiplex PCR was the method, and the copy in TCRdb shows in-frame clones only, minus some. The sample lists more than 95,000 clones; approximately 69% were seen once. Germline V gene lookup returns CDR1 LNHDA and CDR2 SQIVND (reference sequence). V shed 2 bases and J shed 3 bases, with 13 bases lying between them. The CDR3 runs 16 residues. Source material: PBMCs. This receptor was identified in a man younger than 45 in good health and CMV-seronegative. J is TRBJ1-4 and V is TRBV19; D remains unclear. The CDR3 region is CASSISSISPNEKLFF. The CDR3 DNA reads TGTGCCAGTAGTATAAGTTCTATCTCCCCTAATGAAAAACTGTTTTTT.